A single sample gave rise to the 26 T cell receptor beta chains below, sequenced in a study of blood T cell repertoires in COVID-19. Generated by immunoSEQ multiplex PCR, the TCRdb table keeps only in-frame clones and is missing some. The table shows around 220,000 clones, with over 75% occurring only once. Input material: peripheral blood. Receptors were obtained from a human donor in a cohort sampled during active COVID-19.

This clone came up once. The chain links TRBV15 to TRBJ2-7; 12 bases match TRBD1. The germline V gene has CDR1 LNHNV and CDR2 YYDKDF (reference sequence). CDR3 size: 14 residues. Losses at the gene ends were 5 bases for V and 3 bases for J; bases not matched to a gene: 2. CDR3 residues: CATSGTGGFYEQYF. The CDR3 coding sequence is TGTGCCACCAGCGGGACAGGGGGCTTCTACGAGCAGTACTTC. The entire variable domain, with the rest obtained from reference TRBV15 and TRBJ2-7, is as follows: DAMVIQNPRYQVTQFGKPVTLSCSQTLNHNVMYWYQQKSSQAPKLLFHYYDKDFNNEADTPDNFQSRRPNTSFCFLDIRSPGLGDTAMYLCATSGTGGFYEQYFGPGTRLTVT.

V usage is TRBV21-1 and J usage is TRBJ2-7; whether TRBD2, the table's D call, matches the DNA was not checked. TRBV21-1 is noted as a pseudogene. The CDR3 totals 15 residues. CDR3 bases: TGTGCCAGCAGCAAACAGGGCGGGGTTCTGAACGAGCAGTACTTC. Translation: CASSKQGGVLNEQYF.

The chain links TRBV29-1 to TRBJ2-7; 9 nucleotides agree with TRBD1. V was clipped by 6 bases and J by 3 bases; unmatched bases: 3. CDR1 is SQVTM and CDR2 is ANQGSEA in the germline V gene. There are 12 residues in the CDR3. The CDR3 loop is CSVGTGNYEQYF. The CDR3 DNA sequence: TGCAGCGTCGGGACAGGGAACTACGAGCAGTACTTC.

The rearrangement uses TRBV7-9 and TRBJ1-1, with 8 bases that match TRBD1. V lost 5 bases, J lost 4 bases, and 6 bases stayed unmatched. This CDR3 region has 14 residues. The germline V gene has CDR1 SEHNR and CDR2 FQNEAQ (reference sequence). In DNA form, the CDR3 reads TGTGCCAGCAGCGTAACCGGACAGGGCACTGAAGCTTTCTTT. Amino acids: CASSVTGQGTEAFF.

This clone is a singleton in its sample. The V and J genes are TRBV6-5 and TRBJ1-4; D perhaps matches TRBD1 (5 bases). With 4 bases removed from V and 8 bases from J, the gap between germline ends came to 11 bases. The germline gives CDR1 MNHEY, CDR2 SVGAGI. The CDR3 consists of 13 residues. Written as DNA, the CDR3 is TGTGCCAGCAGTTTCTTAGGACAAGAAAAACTGTTTTTT. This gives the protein CASSFLGQEKLFF.

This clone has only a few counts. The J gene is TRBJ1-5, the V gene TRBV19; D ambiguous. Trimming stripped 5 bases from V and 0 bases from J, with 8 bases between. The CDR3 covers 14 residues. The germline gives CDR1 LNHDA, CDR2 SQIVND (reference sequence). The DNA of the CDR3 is TGTGCCAGTAGTCTCCAGTATAGCAATCAGCCCCAGCATTTT. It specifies CASSLQYSNQPQHF.

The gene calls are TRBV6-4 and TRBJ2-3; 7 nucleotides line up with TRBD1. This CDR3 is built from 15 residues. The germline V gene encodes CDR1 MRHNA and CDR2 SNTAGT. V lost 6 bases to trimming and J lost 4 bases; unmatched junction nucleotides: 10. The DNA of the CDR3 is TGTGCCAGCAGACTCCGGGACAGTCTTCCAGATACGCAGTATTTT. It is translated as CASRLRDSLPDTQYF.

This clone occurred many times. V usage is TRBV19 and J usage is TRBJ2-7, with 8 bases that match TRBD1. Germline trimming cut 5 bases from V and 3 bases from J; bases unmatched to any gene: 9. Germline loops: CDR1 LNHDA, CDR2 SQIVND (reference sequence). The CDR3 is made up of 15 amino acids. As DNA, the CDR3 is TGTGCCAGTAGTCCCGTACAGGGGGTGATCTACGAGCAGTACTTC. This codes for CASSPVQGVIYEQYF.

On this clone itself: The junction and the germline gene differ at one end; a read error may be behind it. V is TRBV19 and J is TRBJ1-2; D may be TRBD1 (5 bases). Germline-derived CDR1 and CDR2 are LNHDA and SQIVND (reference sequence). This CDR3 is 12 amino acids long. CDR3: CASSISGGRAIF. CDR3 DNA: TGTGCCAGTAGTATAAGTGGTGGCAGGGCAATCTTC.

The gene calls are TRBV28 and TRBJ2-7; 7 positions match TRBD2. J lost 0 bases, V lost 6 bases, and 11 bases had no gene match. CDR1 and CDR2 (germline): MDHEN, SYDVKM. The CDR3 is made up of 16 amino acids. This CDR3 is CASRPSVAGGSYEQYF. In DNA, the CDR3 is TGTGCCAGCAGGCCATCAGTAGCGGGTGGCTCCTACGAGCAGTACTTC.

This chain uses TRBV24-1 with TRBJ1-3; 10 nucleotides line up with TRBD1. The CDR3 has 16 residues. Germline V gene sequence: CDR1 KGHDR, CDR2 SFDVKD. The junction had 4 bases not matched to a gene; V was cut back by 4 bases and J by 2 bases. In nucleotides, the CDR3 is TGTGCCACCAGTGACAGGGACAGGGGCACTGGAAACACCATATATTTT. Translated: CATSDRDRGTGNTIYF.

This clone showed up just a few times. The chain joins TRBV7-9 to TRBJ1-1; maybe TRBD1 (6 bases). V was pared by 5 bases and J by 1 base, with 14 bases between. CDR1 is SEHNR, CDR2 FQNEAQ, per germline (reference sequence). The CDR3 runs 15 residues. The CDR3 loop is CASSPSQGSNTEAFF. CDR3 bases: TGTGCCAGCAGCCCTTCGCAGGGGTCGAACACTGAAGCTTTCTTT.

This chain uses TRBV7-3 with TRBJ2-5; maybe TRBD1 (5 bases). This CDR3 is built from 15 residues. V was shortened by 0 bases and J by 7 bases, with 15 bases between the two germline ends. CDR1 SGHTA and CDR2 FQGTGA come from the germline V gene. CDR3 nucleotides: TGTGCCAGCAGCTTAACGGCAACAGGCTGGGGGACCCAGTACTTC. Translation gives CASSLTATGWGTQYF.

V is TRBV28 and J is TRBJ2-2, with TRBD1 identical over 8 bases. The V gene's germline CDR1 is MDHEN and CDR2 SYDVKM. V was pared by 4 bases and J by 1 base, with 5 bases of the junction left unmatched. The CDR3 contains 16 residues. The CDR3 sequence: CASSSSGTGNTGELFF. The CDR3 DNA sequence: TGTGCCAGCAGTTCCTCCGGGACAGGGAACACCGGGGAGCTGTTTTTT.

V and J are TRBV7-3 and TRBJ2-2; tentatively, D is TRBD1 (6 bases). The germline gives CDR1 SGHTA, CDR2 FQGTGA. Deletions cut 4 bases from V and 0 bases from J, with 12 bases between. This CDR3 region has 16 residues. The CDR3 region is CASSWSGGPNTGELFF. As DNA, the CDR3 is TGTGCCAGCAGCTGGTCTGGGGGCCCGAACACCGGGGAGCTGTTTTTT.

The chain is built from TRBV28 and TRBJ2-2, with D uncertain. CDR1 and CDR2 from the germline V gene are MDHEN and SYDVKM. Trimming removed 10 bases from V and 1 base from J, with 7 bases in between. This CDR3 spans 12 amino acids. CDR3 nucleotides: TGTGCCACTCACTTGAACACCGGGGAGCTGTTTTTT. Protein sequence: CATHLNTGELFF.

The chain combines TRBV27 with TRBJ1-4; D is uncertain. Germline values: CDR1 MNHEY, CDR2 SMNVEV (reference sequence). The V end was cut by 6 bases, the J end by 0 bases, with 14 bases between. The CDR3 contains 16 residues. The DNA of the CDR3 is TGTGCCAGCAGAGTGAGTAGAGCTGCAACTAATGAAAAACTGTTTTTT. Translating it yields CASRVSRAATNEKLFF.

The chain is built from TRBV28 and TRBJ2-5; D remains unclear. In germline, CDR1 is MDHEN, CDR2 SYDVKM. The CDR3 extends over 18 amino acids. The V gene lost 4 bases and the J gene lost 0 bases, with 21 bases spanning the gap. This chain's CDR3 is CASSSPFDVANYQETQYF. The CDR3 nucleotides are TGTGCCAGCAGTTCCCCTTTCGACGTAGCAAATTACCAAGAGACCCAGTACTTC.

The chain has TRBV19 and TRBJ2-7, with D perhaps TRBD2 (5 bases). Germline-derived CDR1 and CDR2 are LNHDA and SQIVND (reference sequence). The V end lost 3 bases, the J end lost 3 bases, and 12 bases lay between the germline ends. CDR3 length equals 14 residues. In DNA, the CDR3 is TGTGCCAGTAGTATGACTACCACGAACTACGAGCAGTACTTC. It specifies CASSMTTTNYEQYF. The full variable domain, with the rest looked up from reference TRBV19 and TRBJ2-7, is DGGITQSPKYLFRKEGQNVTLSCEQNLNHDAMYWYRQDPGQGLRLIYYSQIVNDFQKGDIAEGYSVSREKKESFPLTVTSAQKNPTAFYLCASSMTTTNYEQYFGPGTRLTVT.

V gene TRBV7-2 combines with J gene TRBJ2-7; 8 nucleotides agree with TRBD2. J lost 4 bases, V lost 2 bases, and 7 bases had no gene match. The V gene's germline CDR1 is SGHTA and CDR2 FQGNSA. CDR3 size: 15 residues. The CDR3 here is CASSLSGSNSYEQYF. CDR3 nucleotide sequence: TGTGCCAGCAGCTTAAGCGGGAGTAATTCGTACGAGCAGTACTTC. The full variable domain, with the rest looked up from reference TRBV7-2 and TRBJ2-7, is GAGVSQSPSNKVTEKGKDVELRCDPISGHTALYWYRQSLGQGLEFLIYFQGNSAPDKSGLPSDRFSAERTGGSVSTLTIQRTQQEDSAVYLCASSLSGSNSYEQYFGPGTRLTVT.

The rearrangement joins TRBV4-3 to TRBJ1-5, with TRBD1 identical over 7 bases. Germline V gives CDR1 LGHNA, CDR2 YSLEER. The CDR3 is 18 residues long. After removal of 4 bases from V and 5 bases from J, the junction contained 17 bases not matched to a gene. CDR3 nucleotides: TGCGCCAGCAGCCCAAGAACGGTGCTCCAGGGGGAGTATCAGCCCCAGCATTTT. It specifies CASSPRTVLQGEYQPQHF.

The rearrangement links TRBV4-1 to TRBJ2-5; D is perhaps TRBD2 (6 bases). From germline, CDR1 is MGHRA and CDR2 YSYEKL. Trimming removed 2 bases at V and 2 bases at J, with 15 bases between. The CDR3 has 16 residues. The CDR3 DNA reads TGCGCCAGCAGCCAACGGGGGAAAACCTCACAAGAGACCCAGTACTTC. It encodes CASSQRGKTSQETQYF.

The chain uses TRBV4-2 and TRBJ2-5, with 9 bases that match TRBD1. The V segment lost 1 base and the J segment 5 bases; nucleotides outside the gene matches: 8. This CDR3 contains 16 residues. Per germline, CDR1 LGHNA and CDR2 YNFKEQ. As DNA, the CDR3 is TGTGCCAGCAGCCAAGTCTCCTCCGGGACAGGGGAGACCCAGTACTTC. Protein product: CASSQVSSGTGETQYF.

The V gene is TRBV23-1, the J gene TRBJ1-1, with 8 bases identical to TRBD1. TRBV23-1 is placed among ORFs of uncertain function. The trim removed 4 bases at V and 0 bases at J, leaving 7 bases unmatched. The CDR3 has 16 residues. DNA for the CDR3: TGCGCCAGCAGTCGAACCACAGGGGGAATGAACACTGAAGCTTTCTTT. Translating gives CASSRTTGGMNTEAFF.

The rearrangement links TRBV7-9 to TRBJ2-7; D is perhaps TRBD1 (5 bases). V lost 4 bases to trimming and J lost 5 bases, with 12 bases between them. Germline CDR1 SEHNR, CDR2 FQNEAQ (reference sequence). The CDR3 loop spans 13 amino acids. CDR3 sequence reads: CASSSPGYHEQYF. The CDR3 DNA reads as TGTGCCAGCAGCTCCCCAGGGTATCACGAGCAGTACTTC.

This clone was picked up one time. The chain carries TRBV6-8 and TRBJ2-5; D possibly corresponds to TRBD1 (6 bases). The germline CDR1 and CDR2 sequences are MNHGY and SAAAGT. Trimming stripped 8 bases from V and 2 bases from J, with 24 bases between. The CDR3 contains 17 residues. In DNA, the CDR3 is TGTGCCAGCCTGCCGGGGTTTCCGGACAGCCTTCAAGAGACCCAGTACTTC. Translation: CASLPGFPDSLQETQYF.